These 25 T cell receptor beta chains were all obtained from the same sample, sequenced in a study of shared clonotypes between healthy human individuals. Only in-frame clones appear in the TCRdb table, and some are missing; sequencing was by immunoSEQ multiplex PCR. The data show approximately 740,000 clones, approximately 79% seen once. Sequencing was performed on memory CD4+ T cells sorted from blood. The subset here: CD45RA-negative fraction. The receptors come from a woman aged 25 to 39 in good health.

There are a few counts of this clone. The chain has TRBV7-2 and TRBJ2-2, with D tentatively TRBD2 (6 bases). The CDR3 runs 16 residues. V was cut by 5 bases and J by 4 bases, with 17 bases left in between. The germline V gene encodes CDR1 SGHTA and CDR2 FQGNSA. CDR3 coding DNA: TGTGCCAGCAGCCCCATGAGTCCCGGGGGCACCGGGGAGCTGTTTTTT. This sequence encodes CASSPMSPGGTGELFF. Looking up the rest from reference TRBV7-2 and TRBJ2-2 gives the full variable domain: GAGVSQSPSNKVTEKGKDVELRCDPISGHTALYWYRQSLGQGLEFLIYFQGNSAPDKSGLPSDRFSAERTGGSVSTLTIQRTQQEDSAVYLCASSPMSPGGTGELFFGEGSRLTVL.

This chain uses TRBV6-1 with TRBJ1-5, with a tentative D call TRBD1 (6 bases). CDR3 length: 14 residues. Looked up from germline, CDR1 is MNHNS and CDR2 is SASEGT. V lost 10 bases to trimming and J lost 5 bases, with 18 bases between them. CDR3 residues: CANTHRAGHQPQHF. For the CDR3, the DNA is TGTGCCAACACTCACAGGGCCGGGCATCAGCCCCAGCATTTT.

The rearrangement joins TRBV5-1 to TRBJ1-1; D is ambiguous. V was shortened by 2 bases and J by 0 bases, with 11 bases between the two germline ends. The CDR3 totals 15 residues. Germline V gene sequence: CDR1 SGHRS, CDR2 YFSETQ. The CDR3 coding sequence is TGCGCCAGCAGCTTTTTCGGGCAGCTGAACACTGAAGCTTTCTTT. Its protein is CASSFFGQLNTEAFF.

The rearrangement links TRBV25-1 to TRBJ1-1; D perhaps matches TRBD1 (5 bases). The CDR3 runs 16 residues. V lost 4 bases and J lost 0, with 15 bases in between. CDR1 and CDR2 from the germline V gene are MGHDK and SYGVNS. The DNA for the CDR3 is TGTGCCAGCAGTGGGTCATTACAGGACATGAACACTGAAGCTTTCTTT. Translating gives CASSGSLQDMNTEAFF.

The chain couples TRBV2 to TRBJ2-7; 7 nucleotides agree with TRBD1. The CDR3 is 13 amino acids. CDR1 and CDR2 (germline): SNHLY, FYNNEI. V was pared by 6 bases and J by 6 bases, with 8 bases of the junction left unmatched. The CDR3 DNA is TGTGCCAGCAGAGTCGGACAGGCGAGCGAGCAGTACTTC. Protein product: CASRVGQASEQYF. The full variable domain, completed using reference TRBV2 and TRBJ2-7, is EPEVTQTPSHQVTQMGQEVILRCVPISNHLYFYWYRQILGQKVEFLVSFYNNEISEKSEIFDDQFSVERPDGSNFTLKIRSTKLEDSAMYFCASRVGQASEQYFGPGTRLTVT.

This chain joins TRBV11-2 and TRBJ2-7; D is perhaps TRBD1 (5 bases). Looked up from germline, CDR1 is SGHAT and CDR2 is FQNNGV. Trimming removed 3 bases from V and 5 bases from J, with 11 bases in between. CDR3 length: 13 residues. CDR3 nucleotide sequence: TGTGCCAGCAGCTTTGGCAGGGCCGACGAGCAGTACTTC. It specifies CASSFGRADEQYF.

A few counts support this clone. The chain recombines TRBV7-2 with TRBJ2-2; 11 bases are a match to TRBD2. From germline, CDR1 is SGHTA and CDR2 FQGNSA. The CDR3 is 17 residues long. The V and J ends lost 5 bases and 1 base, in that order; junction bases with no gene match: 6. The CDR3 bases are TGTGCCAGCAGCCCAGACGGACTAGCGGGGAACACCGGGGAGCTGTTTTTT. Translation gives CASSPDGLAGNTGELFF.

The chain carries TRBV25-1 and TRBJ2-7; 9 positions match TRBD2. The CDR3 runs to 14 residues. Germline trimming cut 5 bases from V and 6 bases from J; bases unmatched to any gene: 8. Germline loops: CDR1 MGHDK, CDR2 SYGVNS. The DNA for the CDR3 is TGTGCCAGCAGTAACCTTCGGACTAGCGCCGAGCAGTACTTC. This translates into CASSNLRTSAEQYF.

The genes are TRBV4-1 and TRBJ2-1; tentatively, D is TRBD2 (5 bases). V dropped 4 bases and J dropped 7 bases, with 29 bases sitting between them. In germline, CDR1 is MGHRA, CDR2 YSYEKL. This CDR3 is built from 19 residues. The DNA of the CDR3 is TGCGCCAGCAGCCTCGAGGGCCGTCCAGCAGCGCCACCGTGGAATGAGCAGTTCTTC. It codes for CASSLEGRPAAPPWNEQFF.

This clone was recorded once. The gene calls are TRBV2 and TRBJ1-4, with D unclear. The CDR3 sequence is 13 residues long. Germline V gene data show CDR1 as SNHLY and CDR2 as FYNNEI. The V and J ends lost 6 bases and 11 bases respectively, with 16 bases between them. Written as DNA, the CDR3 is TGTGCCAGCAGCGGTGGACGGCAAGGGAAACTGTTTTTT. It is translated as CASSGGRQGKLFF.

The genes are TRBV19 and TRBJ2-1, with 7 nucleotides matching TRBD2. Germline lookup yields CDR1 LNHDA and CDR2 SQIVND (reference sequence). The CDR3 is made up of 14 amino acids. With 3 bases clipped from V and 10 bases from J, the junction kept 9 bases outside the gene matches. The CDR3 nucleotides read TGTGCCAGTAGTATTGCGGGGAGGGCCGAGGAGCAGTTCTTC. This translates into CASSIAGRAEEQFF.

The chain has TRBV11-2 and TRBJ2-3, with a weak D call TRBD1 (5 bases). The CDR3 length is 14 residues. Per the germline V gene, CDR1 is SGHAT and CDR2 is FQNNGV. The V end was cut by 1 base, the J end by 1 base, with 6 bases between. The CDR3 region has the DNA TGTGCCAGCAGCTTAGTGACAGGCACAGATACGCAGTATTTT. This codes for CASSLVTGTDTQYF.

This chain links TRBV5-1 with TRBJ2-5, with 7 positions matching TRBD2. With V trimmed by 1 base and J by 1 base, 1 base remained unmatched. Per the germline V gene, CDR1 is SGHRS and CDR2 is YFSETQ. The length of the CDR3 is 14 residues. For the CDR3, the DNA is TGCGCCAGCAGCTTGACTAGCGCCCAAGAGACCCAGTACTTC. Translated: CASSLTSAQETQYF.

The V gene is TRBV28, the J gene TRBJ1-5; 7 nucleotides match TRBD1. Per germline, CDR1 MDHEN and CDR2 SYDVKM. The CDR3 is 14 residues long. V dropped 6 bases and J dropped 8; count of bases not matched to a gene: 10. CDR3 DNA sequence: TGTGCCAGCAGCCCTAGCAGGGGGATAGAGCCCCAGCATTTT. It yields the protein CASSPSRGIEPQHF.

The J gene is TRBJ2-1, the V gene TRBV18; TRBD1 is a possible D gene (5 bases). Looked up from germline, CDR1 is KGHSH and CDR2 is LQKENI. V was clipped by 2 bases and J by 1 base, with 15 bases between them. This CDR3 comprises 17 residues. This chain's CDR3 is CASSPFLATESYNEQFF. CDR3 DNA sequence: TGTGCCAGCTCACCATTTTTGGCGACAGAGTCCTACAATGAGCAGTTCTTC. The whole variable domain, filled in from reference TRBV18 and TRBJ2-1, reads NAGVMQNPRHLVRRRGQEARLRCSPMKGHSHVYWYRQLPEEGLKFMVYLQKENIIDESGMPKERFSAEFPKEGPSILRIQQVVRGDSAAYFCASSPFLATESYNEQFFGPGTRLTVL.

The chain has TRBV2 and TRBJ1-1, with 8 bases aligning to TRBD1. The germline V gene encodes CDR1 SNHLY and CDR2 FYNNEI. Losses at the gene ends were 8 bases for V and 10 bases for J; bases not matched to a gene: 6. The CDR3 is 11 residues long. The CDR3 protein is CASGLDRGAFF. The CDR3 DNA reads TGTGCCAGCGGACTCGACAGGGGAGCTTTCTTT.

This clone was detected once. The V and J genes are TRBV28 and TRBJ2-6; TRBD1 might be the D (6 bases). The CDR3 is made up of 19 amino acids. Germline V gives CDR1 MDHEN, CDR2 SYDVKM. V lost 3 bases and J 0 bases, leaving 18 bases between the germline ends. CDR3 sequence (DNA): TGTGCCAGCAGTTTGGATAAACAGGGTTACCCCTCTGGGGCCAACGTCCTGACTTTC. It translates to CASSLDKQGYPSGANVLTF.

The chain recombines TRBV11-2 with TRBJ2-1; 11 nucleotides align to TRBD2. This CDR3 contains 20 residues. J lost 8 bases, V lost 0 bases, and 18 bases had no gene match. Germline CDR1 reads SGHAT; CDR2 reads FQNNGV. The CDR3 nucleotides are TGTGCCAGCAGCTTAGATCGATCGCTAGCGGGAGGTGGGATCCTATATGAGCAGTTCTTC. Its protein is CASSLDRSLAGGGILYEQFF.

In its sample, this clone was seen a few times. This rearrangement joins TRBV4-1 to TRBJ2-7; 7 positions match TRBD1. V gave up 3 bases and J gave up 4 bases; unmatched junction bases: 9. The CDR3 runs to 15 residues. CDR1 is MGHRA, CDR2 YSYEKL, per germline. CDR3 sequence (DNA): TGCGCCAGCAGCCACCGGACAGGCGGGCTTTACGAGCAGTACTTC. This translates into CASSHRTGGLYEQYF.

This clone is a singleton in its sample. This chain joins TRBV28 and TRBJ2-7, with D maybe TRBD1 (6 bases). CDR3 length: 13 amino acids. Germline CDR1 reads MDHEN; CDR2 reads SYDVKM. With 2 bases removed from V and 6 bases from J, the gap between germline ends came to 11 bases. CDR3 sequence reads: CASSLPQGLEQYF. CDR3 sequence (DNA): TGTGCCAGCAGTTTACCGCAGGGGCTCGAGCAGTACTTC.

V usage is TRBV14 and J usage is TRBJ2-3; 9 nucleotides match TRBD1. Germline assignment: CDR1 SGHDN and CDR2 FVKESK. There are 14 residues in the CDR3. V lost 4 bases and J lost 3; bases outside the gene matches: 2. The DNA of the CDR3 is TGTGCCAGCAGCCTGACAGGGGGTACAGATACGCAGTATTTT. This sequence encodes CASSLTGGTDTQYF.

The rearrangement uses TRBV4-1 and TRBJ2-3; no reliable D call. The V gene's germline CDR1 is MGHRA and CDR2 YSYEKL. Trimming took off 2 bases at V and 1 base at J, with 7 bases between the two ends. CDR3 length: 14 residues. This CDR3 is CASSQSGRTDTQYF. The CDR3 nucleotides are TGCGCCAGCAGCCAATCCGGGCGCACAGATACGCAGTATTTT.

For this clone: Since a much larger clone is just one base distant, this may be a read error. This sample includes further DNA sequences coding for the same CDR3. V and J are TRBV30 and TRBJ2-2, with D perhaps matching TRBD1 or TRBD2 (5 bases each). Germline V lookup: CDR1 GTSNPN, CDR2 SVGIG (reference sequence). This CDR3 contains 14 residues. Deletions cut 3 bases from V and 1 base from J, with 9 bases between. As DNA, the CDR3 is TGTGCCTGGAGGGGGACGGGGAACACCGGGGAGCTGTTTTTT. This gives the protein CAWRGTGNTGELFF.

The chain recombines TRBV19 with TRBJ2-1; D is uncertain. With 4 bases removed from V and 4 bases from J, the gap between germline ends came to 11 bases. CDR3 length: 14 residues. Germline CDR1 is LNHDA and CDR2 is SQIVND (reference sequence). CDR3 sequence (DNA): TGTGCCAGTAGTAGCTCTTCAGGATACAATGAGCAGTTCTTC. This gives the protein CASSSSSGYNEQFF.

For this clone: This CDR3 is also generated by other DNA sequences in the sample. The chain uses TRBV18 and TRBJ1-2; 8 bases are shared with TRBD1. J was trimmed by 8 bases and V by 6 bases; bases with no gene match: 8. Germline V gene lookup returns CDR1 KGHSH and CDR2 LQKENI. This CDR3 is 13 amino acids long. CDR3 in amino acids: CASSRQGTEGYTF. The CDR3 DNA sequence: TGTGCCAGCTCGCGACAGGGGACGGAAGGCTACACCTTC.